Reported below is one T cell receptor (beta chain). The repertoire was sequenced with immunoSEQ multiplex PCR; TCRdb's copy has only in-frame clones and lacks some. The data show some 80,000 clones, with about 80% seen just once and about 0.44% held by the top ten. CDR3 length: 12 amino acids. Germline V gene lookup returns CDR1 SGHDT and CDR2 YYEEEE. V lost 3 bases and J 12 bases, leaving 16 bases between the germline ends. The data were taken from a study of OX40 agonist ivuxolimab in advanced cancers. This chain uses TRBV5-6 with TRBJ2-7; D may be TRBD1 (6 bases). The material was CD4+ or CD8+ T cells sorted from blood, obtained in a trial of the OX40 agonist ivuxolimab. The sequence came from an adult with an advanced solid tumor such as melanoma, head and neck, liver or kidney cancer. The CDR3 bases are TGTGCCAGCAGCTGGGGGCCGGACTCTCGGTACTTC. Translating it yields CASSWGPDSRYF.